Described below is a single T cell receptor (beta chain) sequence and its context. Which antigen it targets is not known. No base qualities exist here, and no much larger clone lies one base off it. This sample is drawn from a study of cytomegalovirus exposure and HLA in healthy donors (TCRdb year 2017). With regard to the full study: An earlier analysis of approximately 640 of the donors reported 250 to 300 Gb of sequence data and some 120 million unique TCR beta sequences from about 179 million T cells. The study used immunosequencing to profile the T cell repertoires of 600 to 850 subjects and linked those repertoires to cytomegalovirus serostatus. A later genetic analysis used genome-wide SNP genotypes for 398 of the 666 donors, treating that subset as a discovery cohort. A separate validation cohort of over 95 different subjects was used in addition to the 666-subject first cohort. A later analysis re-examined previously published TCR beta repertoires from more than 550 donors and added high-resolution HLA genotyping to investigate patterns of TCR occurrence. Every repertoire in the discovery cohort had been generated on one and the same sequencing platform. In an earlier analysis of 587 of the donors, high-throughput TCR beta sequencing was used to judge whether each TCR beta V gene segment behaved as functional or pseudogenic. The number of typed donors differed by locus: roughly 620-630 for A, B, C, DRB1 and DQB1; 522 for DQA1; 606 for DPA1; and about 450 for DPB1. An early release covering more than 500 HLA-typed donors comprised 300 to 350 gigabases of sequencing data and some 79 million unique TCR sequences. Of the 300 to 450 genotyped donors, 65% to 90% fell in the genetic ancestry cluster associated with self-reported Caucasian donors. Alongside the repertoire data, information on donor age, sex, ethnicity and CMV serostatus was compiled. Several DR-DQ haplotypes were treated as single units for association and clustering because of strong linkage in the cohort. The study aimed to test whether cataloging public T cell receptors could reveal signatures of past pathogen exposure. Rather than drawing on any new phenotypic data, the later analysis identified candidate immune exposures from TCR beta sequences and the way those sequences occurred across donors. HLA typing included class I and class II loci at four-digit resolution. Among 350 to 400 genotyped donors of the cohort, an average of roughly 240,000 unique TCR beta nucleotide sequences were sequenced per donor, around a sixth of them non-productive. To predict cytomegalovirus infection status, the study combined high-throughput TCR immunosequencing, statistical association of individual TCRs with disease status, and machine learning. General study outcomes and caveats: The cohort was sequenced for TCR beta chains only, and without alpha or paired-chain data the features that could be detected were limited. CMV serostatus was the only immune exposure information available for the cohort. A later genetic analysis reported fewer N-insertions in productive TCRs among donors in an Asian-associated ancestry cluster than the roughly 690-donor mean. A cluster of highly shared sequence variants was judged likely to be a technical artifact of the sequencing pipeline. An earlier analysis of some 560 of the donors showed that most TCR beta V segments appeared in productive rearrangements either about 87% or about 30% of the time, which broadly matched IMGT annotations. Most TCR sequences were observed very rarely across donors, whereas some public TCRs were present in many individuals. Because the 87-base-pair reads could not distinguish some IMGT-functional V segments, including TRBV6-2 and TRBV6-3, those segments were excluded. In a later analysis, HLA-associated TCR beta chains showed more clonal expansion and lower generation probabilities than non-associated chains that were equally common. The authors suggested that the approach could potentially be generalized to other disease states and immunological phenotypes. Because HLA typing was missing for some donors at each locus, association tests included only the typed subset. In a later analysis, some 17,000 TCR beta sequences were associated with specific HLA alleles at a false discovery rate of 0.05. Most CMV-associated TCR beta chains appeared to be HLA-restricted in a later analysis, and the HLA associations seemed to be driven largely by CMV exposure. In both the original and validation cohorts, the classifier was reported to diagnose cytomegalovirus status with high specificity and sensitivity. In a later analysis, TCR association rates were found to vary across HLA loci, with the most associated TCRs seen for DRB1 alleles and the fewest for HLA-C alleles. The presence/absence analyses assumed that sequencing depth was roughly uniform across donors, and that assumption may not be true. Several of the top co-occurrence clusters appeared to be linked to parvovirus B19, influenza, CMV and Epstein-Barr virus, according to a later analysis. In a later genetic analysis, a missense DCLRE1C variant was associated with V-gene and J-gene trimming of TCR beta chains, and the association was replicated in an independent cohort. A further reported finding was that TCR beta sequences accurately predicted the HLA-A and HLA-B alleles for most subjects in the first cohort. The study listed 170 or so TCR beta chains as associated with cytomegalovirus. Linkage disequilibrium might explain the correlated functional status among segregating V segments, but an unknown experimental factor could not be excluded. A few of the identified cytomegalovirus-associated TCR beta chains were confirmed in vitro to be specific for cytomegalovirus antigens. When HLA alleles, especially DR and DQ, strongly co-occurred, attributing TCR associations to individual alleles was difficult. Because counts were too low, approximately 15 rarely observed V segments, including chromosome 9 orphons, were excluded from the earlier analysis of fewer than 650 of the donors.

In total, approximately 610 healthy bone marrow donors made up the cohort. Cohort members were all nominally healthy when sampled, although unrecorded immune exposures were likely present. The donor tested CMV seropositive, placing the donor among the 290 or so seropositive members of the cohort. Each donor provided a peripheral blood sample, and peripheral blood mononuclear cells were used for TCR beta sequencing. Genomic DNA extraction from the blood cell samples was performed with the Qiagen DNeasy Blood Extraction Kit. V loses 1 base at its end and J loses 1 base; junction bases beyond the gene matches: 5. Taken from cysteine to phenylalanine, the CDR3 has 16 residues. Kept here is only the CDR3 DNA, which spans 48 bases and is read in frame from base 1. The germline V gene gives CDR1 as SGHTA and CDR2 as FQGNSA. Receptors were amplified or captured by the immunoSEQ multiplex PCR assay. For the multiplex PCR, a mixture combining 60 forward primers for TCR Vbeta segments and 13 reverse primers for TCR Jbeta segments was used. Amplification of the CDR3 region of rearranged TCR beta genes was performed with a multiplex PCR assay on genomic DNA. On the Illumina HiSeq System, the amplified TCR beta libraries were sequenced as 87-base-pair reads. As for the original processing: In a later analysis, roughly 80 million unique TCR beta chains were counted across the 666 repertoires, and around 11 million of these chains were shared by at least two donors. Raw reads were error-corrected and collapsed into unique sequences with a nearest-neighbor algorithm that merged closely related sequences to remove PCR and sequencing errors. CDR3 sequences were aligned to IMGT reference sequences to assign V, D and J gene segments. For a sequence to be retained, a match of at least six nucleotides was required to both a V gene segment and a J gene segment. A rearrangement counted as productive if the CDR3 had no stop codons and remained in frame with V and J, and every other rearrangement counted as non-productive. Following IMGT convention, CDR3 was defined as the stretch from the second conserved V-encoded cysteine to the conserved J-encoded phenylalanine. Sequences without an unambiguous match to a single V gene segment were excluded from the earlier analysis of approximately 560 of the donors. In an earlier analysis of 500 to 750 of the donors, V segments were called functional above 56.7% productive rearrangements and were called segregating when the between-donor standard deviation exceeded 5%. A statistical classification framework was developed to diagnose cytomegalovirus status using the catalog of TCR beta chain sequences. A later analysis assigned V and J genes by comparing TCR nucleotide sequences with IMGT/GENE-DB human TR gene sequences. Using the TCRdist pipeline, a later analysis assigned CDR3 sequences along with most-parsimonious VDJ recombination scenarios. In a later analysis, each TCR beta chain was defined by its CDR3 amino acid sequence together with its V-gene family, and reads without a unique V-gene family were excluded. A later analysis removed 600 or so highly shared, low-generation-probability nucleotide sequences to deal with suspected cross-contamination and a sequencing artifact. For each public chain, a later analysis derived a clonal expansion index from normalized ranks of inferred template counts within each repertoire. In a later analysis, generation probabilities were computed using a VDJ recombination model fitted to out-of-frame rearrangements, and the results were checked against IGoR. Hypergeometric tests were used in a later analysis to score TCR-TCR, TCR-HLA and TCR-CMV co-occurrence, with a repertoire-size bias correction applied to the TCR pairs. In a later analysis, false discovery rates were estimated by permuting HLA or CMV assignments 20 times. In a later analysis, co-occurring TCRs were grouped using DBSCAN, with TCRdist sequence similarity added in when clustering inside HLA-allele-positive subsets. For co-occurrence clustering, repertoires with fewer than 30,000 or more than 120,000 public chains were excluded, along with five repertoires with anomalous nucleotide sharing. TCRdb retrieved this table from immuneACCESS and kept in-frame rearrangements only. Not all clones are present; in checked studies, unresolved V genes account for under half, and no reason is known for the remainder. V, J and clone size are taken as reported in that table, and D and trimming were inferred from the DNA itself. The sample data list some 180,000 clones, and about four fifths of these were observed just once. The ten top clones hold 11% to 15% of the sample.

This chain is built from TRBV7-2 and TRBJ2-7; 9 bases in the junction line up with TRBD2. The source of this sequence is a woman aged 25-40 years in good health and CMV-seropositive. The source material was PBMCs. DNA sequence: TGTGCCAGCAGCTTAGACTTGGCGGGAGGGTCCTACGAGCAGTACTTC. Translated, it reads CASSLDLAGGSYEQYF.